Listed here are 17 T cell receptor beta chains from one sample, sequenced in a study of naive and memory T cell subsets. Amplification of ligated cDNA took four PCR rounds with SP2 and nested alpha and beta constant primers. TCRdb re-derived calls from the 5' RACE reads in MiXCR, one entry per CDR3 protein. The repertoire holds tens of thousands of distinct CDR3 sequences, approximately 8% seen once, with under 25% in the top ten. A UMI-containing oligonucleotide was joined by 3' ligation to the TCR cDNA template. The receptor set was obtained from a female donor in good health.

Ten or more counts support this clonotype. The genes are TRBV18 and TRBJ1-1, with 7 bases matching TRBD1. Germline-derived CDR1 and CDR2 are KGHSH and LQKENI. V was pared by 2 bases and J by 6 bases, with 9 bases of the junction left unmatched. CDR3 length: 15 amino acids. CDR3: CASSPGTELLAEAFF. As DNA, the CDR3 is TGTGCCAGCTCACCAGGGACAGAGTTGTTGGCTGAAGCTTTCTTT.

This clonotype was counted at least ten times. The CDR3 reads CASAPSLSGTSTEKLFF. The CDR3 DNA reads as TGTGCCAGCGCCCCGTCCCTCTCCGGGACTAGTACTGAAAAACTGTTTTTT. This rearrangement joins TRBV12-3 or TRBV12-4 to TRBJ1-4; tentative D call: TRBD1 (5 bases). The CDR3 runs to 17 residues. V dropped 8 bases and J dropped 7 bases, with 26 bases sitting between them.

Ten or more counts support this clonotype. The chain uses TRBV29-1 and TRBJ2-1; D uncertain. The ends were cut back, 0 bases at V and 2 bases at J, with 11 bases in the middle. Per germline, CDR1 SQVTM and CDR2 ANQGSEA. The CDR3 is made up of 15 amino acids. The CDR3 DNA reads TGCAGCGTTGAAGACCCGGAGAAGGCCTACAATGAGCAGTTCTTC. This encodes CSVEDPEKAYNEQFF.

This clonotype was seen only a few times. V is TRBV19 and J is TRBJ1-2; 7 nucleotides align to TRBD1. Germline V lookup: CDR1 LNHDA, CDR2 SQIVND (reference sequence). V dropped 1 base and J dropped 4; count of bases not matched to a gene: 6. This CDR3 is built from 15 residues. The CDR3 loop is CASSIGRGRRYGYTF. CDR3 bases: TGTGCCAGTAGTATAGGAAGGGGGCGACGCTATGGCTACACCTTC.

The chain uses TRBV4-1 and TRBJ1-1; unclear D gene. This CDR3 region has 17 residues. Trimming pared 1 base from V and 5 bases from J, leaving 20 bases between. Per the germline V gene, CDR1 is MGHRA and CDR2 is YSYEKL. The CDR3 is CASSQVGIREMGTEAFF. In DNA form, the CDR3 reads TGCGCCAGCAGCCAAGTGGGAATTCGCGAAATGGGGACTGAAGCTTTCTTT.

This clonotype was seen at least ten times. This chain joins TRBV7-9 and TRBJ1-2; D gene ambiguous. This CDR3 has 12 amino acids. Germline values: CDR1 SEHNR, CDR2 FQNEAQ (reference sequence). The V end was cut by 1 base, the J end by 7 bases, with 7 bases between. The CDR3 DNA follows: TGTGCCAGCAGCTTAGGGTCTCCTGGCTACACCTTC. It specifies CASSLGSPGYTF.

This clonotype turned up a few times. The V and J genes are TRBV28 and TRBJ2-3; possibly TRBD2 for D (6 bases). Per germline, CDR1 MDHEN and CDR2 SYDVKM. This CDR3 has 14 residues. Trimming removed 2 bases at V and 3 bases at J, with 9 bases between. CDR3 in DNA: TGTGCCAGCAGTTTACAGACTAGGACAGATACGCAGTATTTT. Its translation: CASSLQTRTDTQYF.

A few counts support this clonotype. CDR3 sequence (DNA): TGTGCCAGCAGCGAAGGCAGGGGGCGCGGGAACACTGAAGCTTTCTTT. This sequence encodes CASSEGRGRGNTEAFF. The V and J genes are TRBV7-3 and TRBJ1-1; 8 bases are a match to TRBD1. The germline gives CDR1 SGHTA, CDR2 FQGTGA. Losses at the gene ends were 5 bases for V and 1 base for J; bases not matched to a gene: 9. This CDR3 has 16 amino acids. Using reference TRBV7-3 and TRBJ1-1 for the parts outside the CDR3, the full variable domain is GAGVSQTPSNKVTEKGKYVELRCDPISGHTALYWYRQSLGQGPEFLIYFQGTGAADDSGLPNDRFFAVRPEGSVSTLKIQRTERGDSAVYLCASSEGRGRGNTEAFFGQGTRLTVV.

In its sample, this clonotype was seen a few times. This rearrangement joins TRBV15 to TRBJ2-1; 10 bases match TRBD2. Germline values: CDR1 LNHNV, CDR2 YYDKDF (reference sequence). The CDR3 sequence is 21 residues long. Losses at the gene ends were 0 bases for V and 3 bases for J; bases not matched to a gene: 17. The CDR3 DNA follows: TGTGCCACCAGCAGAGATAAATGGGGAGCGGGAGGGCCCTGGGGCTACAATGAGCAGTTCTTC. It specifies CATSRDKWGAGGPWGYNEQFF.

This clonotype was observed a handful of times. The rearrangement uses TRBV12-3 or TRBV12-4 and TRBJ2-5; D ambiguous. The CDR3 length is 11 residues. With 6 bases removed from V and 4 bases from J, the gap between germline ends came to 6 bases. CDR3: CASSPGETQYF. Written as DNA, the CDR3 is TGTGCCAGCAGCCCCGGAGAGACCCAGTACTTC.

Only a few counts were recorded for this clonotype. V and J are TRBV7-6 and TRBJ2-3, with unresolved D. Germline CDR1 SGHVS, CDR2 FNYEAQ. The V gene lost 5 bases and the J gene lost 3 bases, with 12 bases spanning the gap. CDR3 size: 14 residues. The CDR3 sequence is CASSRRVRTDTQYF. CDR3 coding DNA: TGTGCCAGCAGCCGTAGGGTTAGGACAGATACGCAGTATTTT.

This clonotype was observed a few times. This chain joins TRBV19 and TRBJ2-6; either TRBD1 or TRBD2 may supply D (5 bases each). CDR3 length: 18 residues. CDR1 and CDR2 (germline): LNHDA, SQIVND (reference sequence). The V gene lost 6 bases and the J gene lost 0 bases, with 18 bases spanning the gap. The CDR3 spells CASSSYLGPRSGANVLTF. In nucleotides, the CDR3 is TGTGCCAGTAGCTCCTACCTGGGACCGCGCTCTGGGGCCAACGTCCTGACTTTC.

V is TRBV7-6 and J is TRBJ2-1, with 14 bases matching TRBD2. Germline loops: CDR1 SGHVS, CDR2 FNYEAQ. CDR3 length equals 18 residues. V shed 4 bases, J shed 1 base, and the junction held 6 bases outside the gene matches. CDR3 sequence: CASSSRGLAGESYNEQFF. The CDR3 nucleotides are TGTGCCAGCAGCTCAAGGGGACTAGCGGGGGAGTCCTACAATGAGCAGTTCTTC.

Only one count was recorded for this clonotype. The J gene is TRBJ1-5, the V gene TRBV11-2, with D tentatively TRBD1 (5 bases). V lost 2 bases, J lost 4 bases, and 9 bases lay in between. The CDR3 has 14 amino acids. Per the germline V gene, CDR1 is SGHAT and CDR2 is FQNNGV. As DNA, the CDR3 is TGTGCCAGCAGCTTACAGGGTTTGAATCAGCCCCAGCATTTT. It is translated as CASSLQGLNQPQHF. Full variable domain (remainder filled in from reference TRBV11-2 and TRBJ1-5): EAGVAQSPRYKIIEKRQSVAFWCNPISGHATLYWYQQILGQGPKLLIQFQNNGVVDDSQLPKDRFSAERLKGVDSTLKIQPAKLEDSAVYLCASSLQGLNQPQHFGDGTRLSIL.

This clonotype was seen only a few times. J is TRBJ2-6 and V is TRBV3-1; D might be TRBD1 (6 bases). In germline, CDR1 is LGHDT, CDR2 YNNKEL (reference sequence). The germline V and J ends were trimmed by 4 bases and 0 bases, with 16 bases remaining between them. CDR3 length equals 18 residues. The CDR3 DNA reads TGTGCCAGCAGCCGAATGGGACAAGCCTCCTCTGGGGCCAACGTCCTGACTTTC. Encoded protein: CASSRMGQASSGANVLTF. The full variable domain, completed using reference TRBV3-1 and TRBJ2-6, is DTAVSQTPKYLVTQMGNDKSIKCEQNLGHDTMYWYKQDSKKFLKIMFSYNNKELIINETVPNRFSPKSPDKAHLNLHINSLELGDSAVYFCASSRMGQASSGANVLTFGAGSRLTVL.

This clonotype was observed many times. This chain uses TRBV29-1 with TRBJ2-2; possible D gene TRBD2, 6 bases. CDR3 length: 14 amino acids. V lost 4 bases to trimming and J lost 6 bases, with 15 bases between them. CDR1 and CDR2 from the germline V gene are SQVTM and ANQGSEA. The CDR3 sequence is CSVAGGRTAGELFF. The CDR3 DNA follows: TGCAGCGTTGCAGGAGGGCGAACAGCCGGGGAGCTGTTTTTT.

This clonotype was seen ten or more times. The CDR3 sequence is CGDREDTGELFF. CDR3 sequence (DNA): TGTGGGGACAGGGAAGACACCGGGGAGCTGTTTTTT. The gene calls are TRBV7-9 and TRBJ2-2; 9 nucleotides line up with TRBD1. The germline CDR1 and CDR2 sequences are SEHNR and FQNEAQ (reference sequence). The CDR3 contains 12 residues.